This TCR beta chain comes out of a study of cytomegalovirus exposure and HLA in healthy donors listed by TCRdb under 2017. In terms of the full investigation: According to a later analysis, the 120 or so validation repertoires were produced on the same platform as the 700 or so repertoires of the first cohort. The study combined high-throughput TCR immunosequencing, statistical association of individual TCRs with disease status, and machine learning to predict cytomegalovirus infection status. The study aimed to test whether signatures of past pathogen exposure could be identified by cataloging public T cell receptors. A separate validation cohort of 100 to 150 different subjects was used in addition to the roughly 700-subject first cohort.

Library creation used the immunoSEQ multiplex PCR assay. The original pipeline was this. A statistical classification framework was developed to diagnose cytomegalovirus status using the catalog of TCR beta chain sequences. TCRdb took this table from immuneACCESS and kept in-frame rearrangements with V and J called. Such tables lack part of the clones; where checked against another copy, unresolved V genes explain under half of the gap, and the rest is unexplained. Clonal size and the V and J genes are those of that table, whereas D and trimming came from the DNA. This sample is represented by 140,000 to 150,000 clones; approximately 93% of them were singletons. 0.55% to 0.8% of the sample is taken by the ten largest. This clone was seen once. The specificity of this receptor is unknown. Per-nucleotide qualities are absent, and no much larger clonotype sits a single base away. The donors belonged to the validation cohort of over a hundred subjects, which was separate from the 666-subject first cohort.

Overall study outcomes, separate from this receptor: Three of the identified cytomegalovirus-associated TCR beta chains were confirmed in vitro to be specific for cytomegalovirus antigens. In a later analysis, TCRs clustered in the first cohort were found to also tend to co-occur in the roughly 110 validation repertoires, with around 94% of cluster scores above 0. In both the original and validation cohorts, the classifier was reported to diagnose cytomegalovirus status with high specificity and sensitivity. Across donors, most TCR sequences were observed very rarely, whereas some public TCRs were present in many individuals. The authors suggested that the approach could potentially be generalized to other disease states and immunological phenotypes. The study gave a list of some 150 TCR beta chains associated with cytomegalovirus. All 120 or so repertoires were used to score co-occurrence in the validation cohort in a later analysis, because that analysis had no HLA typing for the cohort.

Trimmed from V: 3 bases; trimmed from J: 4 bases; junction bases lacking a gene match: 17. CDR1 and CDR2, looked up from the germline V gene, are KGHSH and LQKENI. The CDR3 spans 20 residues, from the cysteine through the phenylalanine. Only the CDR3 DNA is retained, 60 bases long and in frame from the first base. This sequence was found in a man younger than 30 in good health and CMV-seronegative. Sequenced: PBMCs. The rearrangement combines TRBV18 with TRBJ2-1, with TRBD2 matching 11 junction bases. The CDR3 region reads CASSPSTSGTQVRFYNEQFF. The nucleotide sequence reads TGTGCCAGCTCACCCTCGACTAGCGGGACCCAGGTTCGTTTTTACAATGAGCAGTTCTTC.